The 26 T cell receptor beta chains presented below share a single source sample, sequenced in a study of cytomegalovirus exposure and HLA in healthy donors. Vbeta (60) and Jbeta (13) primers were used in the PCR. Only in-frame clones appear in the TCRdb table, and some are missing; sequencing was by immunoSEQ multiplex PCR. There are 45,000 to 60,000 clones in the sample, with 2% to 2.5% held by the top ten. The sequencing sample was made of PBMCs. These TCRs come from a female donor in good health and CMV-seronegative.

The rearrangement joins TRBV29-1 to TRBJ1-1; 7 bases agree with TRBD1. Trimming took 5 bases from V and 0 from J; bases not matched to a gene: 6. This CDR3 spans 14 amino acids. Germline V gene lookup returns CDR1 SQVTM and CDR2 ANQGSEA. The CDR3 DNA reads TGCAGCGTTTTTGACAGGGCAATGAACACTGAAGCTTTCTTT. Amino acid sequence: CSVFDRAMNTEAFF.

This chain uses TRBV7-6 with TRBJ1-5, with D maybe TRBD1 (5 bases). Germline V gene data show CDR1 as SGHVS and CDR2 as FNYEAQ. Trimming removed 1 base from V and 5 bases from J, with 12 bases in between. This CDR3 contains 15 residues. CDR3 protein: CASSLGIGADQPQHF. CDR3 DNA: TGTGCCAGCAGCTTAGGTATTGGGGCAGATCAGCCCCAGCATTTT.

The chain links TRBV28 to TRBJ2-7; 10 positions match TRBD1. The CDR3 is made up of 14 amino acids. Germline assignment: CDR1 MDHEN and CDR2 SYDVKM. The ends lost 5 bases at V and 1 base at J; junction bases unmatched: 2. The CDR3 DNA reads TGTGCCAGCAGTGGGGACAGGGGATCCTACGAGCAGTACTTC. Its protein is CASSGDRGSYEQYF.

The rearrangement joins TRBV6-5 to TRBJ1-3, with D unresolved. Germline lookup yields CDR1 MNHEY and CDR2 SVGAGI. The CDR3 totals 12 residues. The CDR3, as DNA: TGTTCGTCGACAAGCTCTGGAAACACCATATATTTT. It yields the protein CSSTSSGNTIYF.

The chain has TRBV7-3 and TRBJ2-1; D not certain. Trimming took off 2 bases at V and 7 bases at J, with 15 bases between the two ends. Germline loops: CDR1 SGHTA, CDR2 FQGTGA. CDR3 length: 15 residues. This chain's CDR3 is CASSLDLGTRNEQFF. As DNA, the CDR3 is TGTGCCAGCAGCTTAGACCTAGGTACGCGTAATGAGCAGTTCTTC.

The chain combines TRBV18 with TRBJ2-5; the match to TRBD2 covers 8 bases. Germline CDR1 reads KGHSH; CDR2 reads LQKENI. The CDR3 is made up of 17 amino acids. Unmatched junction bases numbered 8, after V lost 2 bases and J lost 0 bases. The CDR3 sequence: CASSPLELAVYQETQYF. Written as DNA, the CDR3 is TGTGCCAGCTCACCATTGGAACTAGCGGTGTACCAAGAGACCCAGTACTTC.

V and J are TRBV4-1 and TRBJ1-2; D uncertain. V was trimmed by 4 bases and J by 4 bases, leaving 16 bases between them. The CDR3 runs 15 residues. Per germline, CDR1 MGHRA and CDR2 YSYEKL. The CDR3 coding sequence is TGCGCCAGCAGCCTATTAGACATTGACGGCTATGGCTACACCTTC. Its protein is CASSLLDIDGYGYTF.

Regarding this clone: Other nucleotide sequences in the sample specify the same CDR3. The gene calls are TRBV30 and TRBJ2-3, with unresolved D. The V and J ends lost 4 bases and 1 base respectively, with 3 bases between them. The CDR3 contains 11 residues. Germline V gives CDR1 GTSNPN, CDR2 SVGIG (reference sequence). Here the CDR3 reads CAWTGTDTQYF. The CDR3 region has the DNA TGTGCCTGGACGGGCACAGATACGCAGTATTTT.

In the case of this clone: Compared with germline, one end of the junction differs, possibly owing to a read error. This chain connects TRBV5-1 to TRBJ2-2, with D perhaps TRBD2 (5 bases). The CDR3 runs 16 residues. The germline V gene encodes CDR1 SGHRS and CDR2 YFSETQ. The CDR3 nucleotides read TGCGCCAGCAGCTTGGGGCCAGAGACGTACACCGGGGAGCCGTTTTTT. The encoded protein is CASSLGPETYTGEPFF.

This chain uses TRBV19 with TRBJ1-1, with 11 bases matching TRBD1. V trimming: 4 bases; J trimming: 5 bases; junction bases outside the gene matches: 12. Germline V gives CDR1 LNHDA, CDR2 SQIVND (reference sequence). The CDR3 loop spans 17 amino acids. CDR3 region: CASSTLGQGARGTEAFF. DNA of the CDR3: TGTGCCAGTAGTACTCTAGGACAGGGGGCTCGAGGAACTGAAGCTTTCTTT.

V gene TRBV7-2 combines with J gene TRBJ2-7; TRBD2 matches 7 bases. CDR3 size: 16 residues. V was pared by 5 bases and J by 7 bases, with 17 bases of the junction left unmatched. CDR1 and CDR2 from the germline V gene are SGHTA and FQGNSA. The DNA of the CDR3 is TGTGCCAGCAGCATTGGCATGGGGGGAGGGCCGCTAGAGCAGTACTTC. It translates to CASSIGMGGGPLEQYF.

This chain connects TRBV6-1 to TRBJ2-5; TRBD1 matches at 8 bases. Losses at the gene ends were 3 bases for V and 4 bases for J; bases not matched to a gene: 10. The CDR3 covers 16 residues. Germline assignment: CDR1 MNHNS and CDR2 SASEGT. The CDR3 here is CASSDRAGGMGETQYF. The DNA for the CDR3 is TGTGCCAGCAGTGATAGGGCAGGGGGCATGGGAGAGACCCAGTACTTC.

The CDR3 bases are TGTGCCAGCAGTAGGGGACAGGCTTACGAGCAGTACTTC. This codes for CASSRGQAYEQYF. V is TRBV28 and J is TRBJ2-7, with 8 bases aligning to TRBD1. V lost 5 bases, J lost 4 bases, and 4 bases stayed unmatched. Germline CDR1 is MDHEN and CDR2 is SYDVKM. The CDR3 is made up of 13 amino acids.

Here the CDR3 reads CSVLGQVNTEAFF. The CDR3 coding sequence is TGCAGCGTTCTGGGACAGGTGAACACTGAAGCTTTCTTT. The J gene is TRBJ1-1, the V gene TRBV29-1; 8 nucleotides line up with TRBD1. In germline, CDR1 is SQVTM, CDR2 ANQGSEA. With V trimmed by 5 bases and J by 0 bases, 2 bases remained unmatched. The CDR3 has 13 residues.

This chain joins TRBV5-1 and TRBJ1-2, with a weak D call TRBD1 (6 bases). Germline lookup yields CDR1 SGHRS and CDR2 YFSETQ. Between the trimmed V and J ends, which lost 1 base and 3 bases, there was a span of 10 bases. CDR3 length equals 14 residues. CDR3 sequence reads: CASSLQGMDYGYTF. CDR3 nucleotides: TGCGCCAGCAGCTTGCAGGGGATGGACTATGGCTACACCTTC.

This chain joins TRBV13 and TRBJ2-7; 7 bases align to TRBD1. Trimming cost V 6 bases and J 3 bases; bases outside gene matches: 2. The germline CDR1 and CDR2 sequences are PRHDT and FYEKMQ (reference sequence). The CDR3 sequence is 12 residues long. The CDR3 is CASRAGGYEQYF. In DNA form, the CDR3 reads TGTGCCAGCAGAGCAGGGGGCTACGAGCAGTACTTC.

The chain employs TRBV2 and TRBJ1-1; D uncertain. CDR1 SNHLY and CDR2 FYNNEI come from the germline V gene. This CDR3 is 12 amino acids long. Trimming removed 7 bases from V and 1 base from J, with 7 bases in between. The chain's CDR3 is CASITANTEAFF. In DNA, the CDR3 is TGTGCCAGCATCACAGCGAACACTGAAGCTTTCTTT.

The V and J genes are TRBV7-9 and TRBJ2-5, with a weak D call TRBD2 (6 bases). The CDR3 has 15 residues. CDR1 and CDR2 from the germline V gene are SEHNR and FQNEAQ (reference sequence). V was clipped by 5 bases and J by 4 bases, with 17 bases between them. CDR3 protein: CASSRGGGGAETQYF. The CDR3 DNA sequence: TGTGCCAGCAGCCGGGGCGGCGGAGGGGCAGAGACCCAGTACTTC.

This chain uses TRBV2 with TRBJ2-7; 11 positions agree with TRBD2. Germline loops: CDR1 SNHLY, CDR2 FYNNEI. CDR3 length: 15 residues. After removal of 2 bases from V and 3 bases from J, the junction contained 3 bases not matched to a gene. The CDR3 is CASSETSGGFYEQYF. The CDR3 region has the DNA TGTGCCAGCAGTGAAACTAGCGGGGGTTTCTACGAGCAGTACTTC.

This sequence joins TRBV5-1 and TRBJ1-3; D perhaps matches TRBD1 (6 bases). Per the germline V gene, CDR1 is SGHRS and CDR2 is YFSETQ. The CDR3 consists of 15 residues. V was clipped by 4 bases and J by 4 bases, with 15 bases between them. Here the CDR3 DNA reads TGCGCCAGCAGCCCACAGGGATCTTGGGGAAACACCATATATTTT. Translation: CASSPQGSWGNTIYF.

V and J are TRBV30 and TRBJ2-3, with 10 bases lining up with TRBD1. Germline V gene data show CDR1 as GTSNPN and CDR2 as SVGIG (reference sequence). V lost 2 bases and J lost 3; bases outside the gene matches: 5. The CDR3 extends over 15 amino acids. CDR3: CAWSSQGQGTDTQYF. The CDR3 coding sequence is TGTGCCTGGAGTAGCCAGGGACAGGGGACAGATACGCAGTATTTT.

This chain connects TRBV9 to TRBJ2-5; TRBD2 matches at 9 bases. With V trimmed by 0 bases and J by 5 bases, 8 bases remained unmatched. CDR1 SGDLS and CDR2 YYNGEE come from the germline V gene. This CDR3 contains 16 residues. CDR3: CASSVGPSGVGETQYF. Written as DNA, the CDR3 is TGTGCCAGCAGCGTAGGGCCTAGCGGGGTTGGGGAGACCCAGTACTTC.

This rearrangement joins TRBV30 to TRBJ2-1; D might be TRBD2 (5 bases). The V end was cut by 5 bases, the J end by 6 bases, with 17 bases between. CDR3 length: 14 amino acids. Germline V CDR1 and CDR2: GTSNPN, SVGIG (reference sequence). The CDR3 loop is CAWGSRASLNEQFF. The CDR3, as DNA: TGTGCCTGGGGATCGCGGGCCTCACTCAATGAGCAGTTCTTC. The entire variable domain, with the rest obtained from reference TRBV30 and TRBJ2-1, is as follows: SQTIHQWPATLVQPVGSPLSLECTVEGTSNPNLYWYRQAAGRGLQLLFYSVGIGQISSEVPQNLSASRPQDRQFILSSKKLLLSDSGFYLCAWGSRASLNEQFFGPGTRLTVL.

The genes are TRBV7-3 and TRBJ2-5; 13 nucleotides line up with TRBD2. This CDR3 comprises 16 residues. The V gene end was trimmed by 5 bases and the J gene end by 4 bases; junction bases not matched to a gene: 7. From germline, CDR1 is SGHTA and CDR2 FQGTGA. The CDR3 loop is CASSDRGLAGVETQYF. Here the CDR3 DNA reads TGTGCCAGCAGCGACCGCGGACTAGCGGGGGTAGAGACCCAGTACTTC.

The genes are TRBV7-9 and TRBJ1-2, with 8 bases aligning to TRBD1. The CDR3 is made up of 15 amino acids. In germline, CDR1 is SEHNR, CDR2 FQNEAQ (reference sequence). The V gene end was trimmed by 5 bases and the J gene end by 8 bases; junction bases not matched to a gene: 13. The CDR3 DNA reads as TGTGCCAGCAGCGAAAGGACAGGGACCGGAGAGGGCTACACCTTC. Translating it yields CASSERTGTGEGYTF.

The chain is built from TRBV6-6 and TRBJ2-6; 8 bases map to TRBD1. This CDR3 region has 15 residues. V shed 6 bases, J shed 0 bases, and the junction held 1 base outside the gene matches. Germline V gene data show CDR1 as MNHNY and CDR2 as SVGAGI (reference sequence). The CDR3 loop reads CASRTGDSGANVLTF. The CDR3 nucleotides read TGTGCCAGCAGGACAGGGGACTCTGGGGCCAACGTCCTGACTTTC.